This T cell receptor beta chain was sequenced during a study of shared clonotypes between healthy human individuals. The test was conducted at deep level. The protocol was immunoSEQ multiplex PCR, while the TCRdb copy is restricted to in-frame clones and leaves out a portion. The table lists roughly 1,000,000 clones, around 82% of them singletons. Germline values: CDR1 GTSNPN, CDR2 SVGIG (reference sequence). The CDR3 totals 12 residues. On this clone: This probably arose from a read error, given a far larger clone one base away. Other DNA sequences in this sample translate to the same CDR3.

Material for sequencing was memory CD4+ T cells from PBMCs. The subset was: CD45RA-negative fraction. This chain uses TRBV30 with TRBJ1-1; D perhaps matches TRBD1 (6 bases). This sequence was found in a man aged 18-30 years in good health. Some clones in this sample may be carry-over from other donors' samples. The CDR3 bases are TGCGCCTGGAGTAGACAGGCGAATGAAGCTTTCTTT. Its translation is CAWSRQANEAFF.